This T cell receptor beta chain appears in the sequencing data of a study of blood T cell repertoires in COVID-19. This CDR3 is 12 amino acids long. Per the germline V gene, CDR1 is MNHEY and CDR2 is SVGAGI. Trimming cost V 6 bases and J 7 bases; bases outside gene matches: 5. Methods used by the authors: Reference gene primer amplification gave estimated nucleated cell counts. Clones were sequenced by immunoSEQ multiplex PCR, and TCRdb holds only the in-frame ones, with some missing. That table is the source of V, J and clone size, and D and trimming were worked out from the DNA. The sample records more than 250,000 clones, approximately 89% being singletons.

The J gene is TRBJ1-2, the V gene TRBV6-5; 7 positions agree with TRBD1. This TCR was sampled from a woman aged 25 to 45 with COVID-19, enrolled during active disease. The sequencing sample was made of peripheral blood. The DNA for the CDR3 is TGTGCCAGCAGGGCAGGGGGTTTTGGCTACACCTTC. This encodes CASRAGGFGYTF.